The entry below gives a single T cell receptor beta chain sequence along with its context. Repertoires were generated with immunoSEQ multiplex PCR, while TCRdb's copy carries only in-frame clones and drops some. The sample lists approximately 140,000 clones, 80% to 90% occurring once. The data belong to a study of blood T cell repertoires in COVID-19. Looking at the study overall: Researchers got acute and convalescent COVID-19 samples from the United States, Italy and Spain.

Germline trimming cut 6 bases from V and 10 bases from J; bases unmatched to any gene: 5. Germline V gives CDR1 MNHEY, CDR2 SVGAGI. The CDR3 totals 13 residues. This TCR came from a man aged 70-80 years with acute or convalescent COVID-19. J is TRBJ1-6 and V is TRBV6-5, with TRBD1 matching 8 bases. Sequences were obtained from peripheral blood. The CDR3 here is CASSRTGPSPLHF. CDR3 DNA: TGTGCCAGCAGCCGGACAGGGCCATCACCCCTCCACTTT.